The clone carrying this T cell receptor (beta chain) was picked up one time. Antigen: not known. Total RNA amounting to around 530 ng was the source from which TCR beta cDNA was made with a constant-region primer. The TCR beta library was amplified through three nested multiplex PCR rounds in a modified ARM-PCR procedure. TCRdb used MiXCR to reprocess the multiplex PCR reads, holding one entry per CDR3 protein. Counted here are just over 300,000 distinct CDR3 sequences, 45% to 70% occurring once; the ten biggest clones make up about a sixth. These data originate in a study of tumor-infiltrating lymphocytes in primary liver carcinoma. Study-level background: Surgical resection served as treatment for the primary liver carcinoma of these patients. Stage T1-T3 N0M0 tumors spanned 4.2 to 10 cm.

Overall study results and limits: With p = 0.039, the top-250-clone fraction in tumors significantly exceeded that in blood. Bulk unsorted sampling precluded comparing CD4+ and CD8+ repertoires.

Blood RNA came from unsorted whole blood; germline DNA was also extracted. Input material: peripheral blood. This sequence was found in a woman aged 30 to 39 with primary liver carcinoma and hepatitis B virus infection.

The CDR3 DNA reads as TGTGCCAGCACGCGCCGGGACAGGGGGTACGAGCAGTACTTC. Its translation: CASTRRDRGYEQYF. This chain links TRBV28 with TRBJ2-7; 11 bases fit TRBD1. The CDR3 has 14 residues. The germline CDR1 and CDR2 sequences are MDHEN and SYDVKM. V lost 7 bases, J lost 4 bases, and 6 bases stayed unmatched. Filled out from reference TRBV28 and TRBJ2-7, the complete variable domain reads DVKVTQSSRYLVKRTGEKVFLECVQDMDHENMFWYRQDPGLGLRLIYFSYDVKMKEKGDIPEGYSVSREKKERFSLILESASTNQTSMYLCASTRRDRGYEQYFGPGTRLTVT.